The next 3 T cell receptor beta chains were all read from a single sample in a study of blood T cells in healthy people across ages. Using a J-beta primer mix together with a sample-barcoded 5' primer, a second PCR was run for about 7 to 12 cycles. A single record per CDR3 protein comes from TCRdb applying MiXCR to the 5' RACE reads. The sample records 800,000 or so distinct CDR3 sequences, 20% to 25% being singletons. This sample also appeared in a second study, on T cells of mothers and their children.

The material sequenced was blood. The receptors come from a boy aged 5-17 years in good health.

The J gene is TRBJ1-4, the V gene TRBV28, with D possibly being TRBD1 (6 bases). V gave up 6 bases and J gave up 7 bases, with 15 bases separating them. Germline lookup yields CDR1 MDHEN and CDR2 SYDVKM. The CDR3 is 14 amino acids. In nucleotides, the CDR3 is TGTGCCAGCAGGTCCGACAGGTCGGGTGAAAAACTGTTTTTT. Protein sequence: CASRSDRSGEKLFF.

This clonotype was detected a few times. The gene calls are TRBV28 and TRBJ2-5, with a tentative D call TRBD1 (5 bases). With 1 base removed from V and 0 bases from J, the gap between germline ends came to 12 bases. The CDR3 loop spans 16 amino acids. CDR1 is MDHEN, CDR2 SYDVKM, per germline. The CDR3 spells CASSLFPGMYQETQYF. The CDR3 coding sequence is TGTGCCAGCAGTTTATTTCCAGGGATGTACCAAGAGACCCAGTACTTC.

V and J are TRBV20-1 and TRBJ2-7; the D is unclear. CDR3 length: 16 amino acids. Germline V gene sequence: CDR1 DFQATT, CDR2 SNEGSKA (reference sequence). V lost 1 base and J lost 2, with 18 bases in between. This chain's CDR3 is CSARALNGGTPYEQYF. DNA for the CDR3: TGCAGTGCTAGAGCCCTTAACGGCGGAACGCCCTACGAGCAGTACTTC.